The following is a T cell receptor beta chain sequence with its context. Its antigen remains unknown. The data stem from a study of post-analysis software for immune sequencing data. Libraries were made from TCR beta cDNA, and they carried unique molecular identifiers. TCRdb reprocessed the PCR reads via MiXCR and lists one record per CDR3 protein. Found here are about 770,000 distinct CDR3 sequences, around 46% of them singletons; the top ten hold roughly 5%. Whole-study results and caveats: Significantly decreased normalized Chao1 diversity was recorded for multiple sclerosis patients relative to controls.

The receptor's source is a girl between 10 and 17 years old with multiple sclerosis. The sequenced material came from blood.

The CDR3 loop reads CASSRGLSGANVLTF. The CDR3 bases are TGTGCCAGCAGCCGGGGACTCTCTGGGGCCAACGTCCTGACTTTC. The J gene is TRBJ2-6, the V gene TRBV11-3; D may be TRBD2 (6 bases). The CDR3 runs to 15 residues. Trimming took 5 bases from V and 0 from J, leaving 8 bases between them. Germline V gene data show CDR1 as SGHNT and CDR2 as YENEEA.